Sequencing of this T cell receptor (beta chain) was carried out in a study of shared clonotypes between healthy human individuals. Notes on the study in general: Tissues were not sampled, only blood, and their repertoires likely differ. Large sequencing depth failed to make sorted-subset sequencing complete, rarefaction showed.

On this clone: What it recognizes is unknown.

The naive CD8 subset, CD45RO-negative cells positively selected for CCR7, excluded terminally differentiated effector memory CD45RA+ cells. HIV-negative, healthy adults without recent acute infections or vaccinations were the donors. Germline CDR1 reads SQVTM; CDR2 reads ANQGSEA. The CDR3 covers 17 residues. V lost 0 bases to trimming and J lost 5 bases, with 23 bases between them. In the original analysis: Because ImmunoSEQ provided only junction sequences with no quality scores, the filtering differed. Data came from immunoSEQ multiplex PCR; TCRdb stores just in-frame clones and leaves some out. V and J calls and clone size are those listed in that table; D and trimming were worked out from the DNA. The sample shows some 2,100,000 clones, about 93% of them seen only once.

The genes are TRBV29-1 and TRBJ2-7; D is undetermined. The receptor's source is a man between 18 and 29 years old in good health. Some clones in this sample may be carry-over from other donors' samples. The sample taken for sequencing was naive CD8+ T cells from PBMCs. The CDR3 DNA is TGCAGCGTTGAAGAATTCCTCGTTGAGTCGGGTGTCCACGAGCAGTACTTC. This sequence encodes CSVEEFLVESGVHEQYF.